This TCR beta chain was captured in a study of T-cell reconstitution after alpha-beta-depleted transplantation in children. For TCRbeta, the library was prepared with unique molecular identifiers. Via MiXCR, TCRdb re-called the PCR reads, giving one row per CDR3 protein. The data show fewer than 250,000 distinct CDR3 sequences, with 17% seen just once and around 45% held by the top ten. About this clonotype itself: No antigen is known for it.

The study, taken as a whole, reports: The study traced high day-60 TCRbeta diversity in some patients to surviving recipient T cells and thymic progenitors.

This clonotype was obtained from a male patient aged 2-15 years who had a stem cell transplant for acute lymphoblastic leukemia, so the T cells may come from the graft donor. The material sequenced was PBMCs, mostly from graft donor cells, taken 360 days after TCRalphabeta/CD19-depleted stem cell transplant.

DNA of the CDR3: TGTGCCAGCAGCTTCTGGGCGACCTACGAGCAGTACTTC. Encoded protein: CASSFWATYEQYF. The V and J genes are TRBV7-2 and TRBJ2-7; D is ambiguous. Trimming cost V 3 bases and J 2 bases, with 8 bases left between them. The CDR3 consists of 13 residues. Per the germline V gene, CDR1 is SGHTA and CDR2 is FQGNSA.